Described below is a single T cell receptor beta chain sequence and its context. These data come from a study of blood T cell repertoires in COVID-19. Study as a whole: Some COVID-19 samples were acute and others convalescent; all came from the United States, Italy and Spain. The analysed material was cDNA or gDNA that came from T cells, B-cell-depleted T cells, or PBMCs.

TCRdb's copy holds only in-frame clones and misses some; the assay was immunoSEQ multiplex PCR. Among 250,000 to 300,000 clones listed, approximately 87% were seen once. Germline V gene sequence: CDR1 MDHEN, CDR2 SYDVKM. V lost 4 bases and J lost 7; bases outside the gene matches: 6. This CDR3 region has 14 residues. The TCR sequence derives from a woman aged 25 to 45 with COVID-19, enrolled during active disease. Sequencing was carried out using peripheral blood. This chain links TRBV28 with TRBJ2-1, with 8 bases that match TRBD1. The CDR3 protein is CASSWGQVRNEQFF. In DNA form, the CDR3 reads TGTGCCAGCAGTTGGGGACAGGTGAGGAATGAGCAGTTCTTC.